A selection of T cell receptor beta chains follows, all from one sample in a study of blood T cell repertoires in COVID-19. Generated by immunoSEQ multiplex PCR, the TCRdb table keeps only in-frame clones and is missing some. The sample lists 470,000 or so clones, 80% to 90% occurring once. The sequenced material came from peripheral blood. These TCRs come from a woman aged 25 to 39 with acute or convalescent COVID-19. Each CDR3 is given with its conserved first and last residue. Each record gives: D gene, J gene, V gene, clone size, CDR3 DNA, CDR3 protein. D genes are given only for firm matches. Not all rows give a size; the values are once, few, many and, for expanded clones, a class.

D: TRBD1
J: TRBJ2-1
V: TRBV2
size: few
DNA: TGTGCCAGCAGTGCAGGGGGAGCTGAGCAGTTCTTC
CDR3: CASSAGGAEQFF

D: NA
J: TRBJ2-2
V: TRBV19
size: NA
DNA: TGTGCCAGTAGTATTCTACCGATCACCGGGGAGCTGTTTTTT
CDR3: CASSILPITGELFF

D: TRBD1
J: TRBJ2-2
V: TRBV7-9
size: NA
DNA: TGTGCCAGCAGGACGACAGGGGCCTTCGGGGAGCTGTTTTTT
CDR3: CASRTTGAFGELFF

D: NA
J: TRBJ1-2
V: TRBV30
size: once
DNA: TGTGCCTGGAGTGTACTATGGACAGCCCAAAAATTCAACTATGGCTACACCTTC
CDR3: CAWSVLWTAQKFNYGYTF

D: NA
J: TRBJ2-1
V: TRBV5-1
size: NA
DNA: TGCGCCAGCAGCGACCGGGACACGGGAAGGAATGAGCAGTTCTTC
CDR3: CASSDRDTGRNEQFF

D: TRBD1
J: TRBJ2-7
V: TRBV6-5
size: once
DNA: TGTGCCAGCACCGACAGGGGCTTCTCCTACGAGCAGTACTTC
CDR3: CASTDRGFSYEQYF

D: TRBD2
J: TRBJ2-7
V: TRBV7-8
size: NA
DNA: TGTGCCAGCAGGCCGATAGCGGGCTCCTACGAGCAGTACTTC
CDR3: CASRPIAGSYEQYF

D: TRBD2
J: TRBJ2-1
V: TRBV15
size: NA
DNA: TGTGCCACCAGCAGAAGCAAAGCGGGGGGTCGATTAAATGAGCAGTTCTTC
CDR3: CATSRSKAGGRLNEQFF

D: TRBD1
J: TRBJ2-3
V: TRBV5-1
size: once
DNA: TGCGCCAGCAGCACGGGACAGGCGGCGGAAGATACGCAGTATTTT
CDR3: CASSTGQAAEDTQYF

D: TRBD1
J: TRBJ2-7
V: TRBV4-2
size: NA
DNA: TGTGCCAGCAGCCAGCCGGGACAGGGTATTTCCGAGCAGTACTTC
CDR3: CASSQPGQGISEQYF

D: NA
J: TRBJ1-1
V: TRBV15
size: NA
DNA: TGTGCCACCAGCAGAGCCCGACAGGTGCCTGAAGCTTTCTTT
CDR3: CATSRARQVPEAFF